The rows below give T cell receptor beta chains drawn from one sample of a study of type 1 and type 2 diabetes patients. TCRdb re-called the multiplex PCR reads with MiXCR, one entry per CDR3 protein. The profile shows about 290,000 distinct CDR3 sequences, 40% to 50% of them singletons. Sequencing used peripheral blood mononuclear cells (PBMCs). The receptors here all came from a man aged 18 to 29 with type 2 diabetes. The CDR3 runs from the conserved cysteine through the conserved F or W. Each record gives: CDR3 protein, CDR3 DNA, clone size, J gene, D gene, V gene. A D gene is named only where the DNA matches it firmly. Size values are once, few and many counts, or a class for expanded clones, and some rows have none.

CDR3 protein: CASRPTGGTDTQYF
CDR3 DNA: TGTGCCAGCAGACCAACCGGGGGCACAGATACGCAGTATTTT
clone size: .
J gene: TRBJ2-3
D gene: .
V gene: TRBV6-1

CDR3 protein: CATGQGYEQFF
CDR3 DNA: TGTGCCACCGGACAGGGATACGAGCAGTTCTTC
clone size: many
J gene: TRBJ2-1
D gene: TRBD1
V gene: TRBV25-1

CDR3 protein: CASSFSGSVADTQYF
CDR3 DNA: TGTGCCAGCAGCTTTAGCGGGAGTGTCGCAGATACGCAGTATTTT
clone size: .
J gene: TRBJ2-3
D gene: TRBD2
V gene: TRBV9

CDR3 protein: CASSIPARRGMNTEAFF
CDR3 DNA: TGTGCCAGTAGTATCCCAGCCCGCCGGGGGATGAACACTGAAGCTTTCTTT
clone size: few
J gene: TRBJ1-1
D gene: .
V gene: TRBV19

CDR3 protein: CSARERQGDRGEQYF
CDR3 DNA: TGCAGTGCTAGAGAAAGGCAGGGTGATCGTGGCGAGCAGTACTTC
clone size: .
J gene: TRBJ2-7
D gene: .
V gene: TRBV20-1

CDR3 protein: CASMIRADTGELFF
CDR3 DNA: TGCGCCAGCATGATTAGGGCCGACACCGGGGAGCTGTTTTTT
clone size: .
J gene: TRBJ2-2
D gene: .
V gene: TRBV5-1

CDR3 protein: CASSGRQVSLSYEQYF
CDR3 DNA: TGTGCCAGCAGCGGGCGACAGGTCTCCCTCTCCTACGAGCAGTACTTC
clone size: .
J gene: TRBJ2-7
D gene: .
V gene: TRBV6-1

CDR3 protein: CAISDLTIRGTDTQYF
CDR3 DNA: TGTGCCATCAGTGACCTGACGATCCGTGGCACAGATACGCAGTATTTT
clone size: many
J gene: TRBJ2-3
D gene: .
V gene: TRBV10-3

CDR3 protein: CASSPGQGANEQYF
CDR3 DNA: TGTGCCAGCAGCCCAGGACAGGGGGCGAACGAGCAGTACTTC
clone size: .
J gene: TRBJ2-7
D gene: TRBD1
V gene: TRBV11-2

CDR3 protein: CATGPGSREKLFF
CDR3 DNA: TGTGCCACCGGCCCAGGGTCTCGAGAAAAACTGTTTTTT
clone size: .
J gene: TRBJ1-4
D gene: .
V gene: TRBV19